The TCR beta chain described here comes from a study of cytomegalovirus exposure and HLA in healthy donors. Study-level results: With high specificity and sensitivity, the classifier reportedly diagnosed cytomegalovirus status. The likely origin of a cluster of highly shared sequence variants was a sequencing artifact.

Concerning this clone: Its antigen is not identified.

Germline CDR1 is SGHDT and CDR2 is YYEEEE. The CDR3 covers 12 residues. V was trimmed by 4 bases and J by 4 bases, leaving 5 bases between them. With 60 Vbeta and 13 Jbeta primers, the PCR was carried out. Assay used: immunoSEQ multiplex PCR; TCRdb lists only in-frame clones, some missing. The table lists about 150,000 clones, over 60% of them singletons. When sampled, the donors appeared nominally healthy, though they likely had unrecorded immune exposures. The sequence came from a man aged 35 to 55 in good health and CMV-seronegative. The sample comprised PBMCs. This chain connects TRBV5-6 to TRBJ2-2; D is ambiguous. The CDR3 nucleotides read TGTGCCAGCAGCCCCAGCACCGGGGAGCTGTTTTTT. Its protein is CASSPSTGELFF.